These 24 T cell receptor beta chains were all obtained from the same sample, sequenced in a study of T cells expressing NK-cell markers. TCRdb reprocessed the 5' RACE reads and keeps a single row for each CDR3 protein, giving no DNA. The sample holds more than 400,000 distinct CDR3 sequences. The material sequenced was blood T cells: a sorted CD56 or NKG2C T cell subset, CD4+ or CD8+ T cells, or bulk PBMC T cells (not recorded which). These receptor sequences come from a woman between 18 and 70 years old in good health.

The rearrangement links TRBV7-8 to TRBJ2-7. Germline V gives CDR1 SGHVS, CDR2 FQNEAQ. CDR3 size: 14 residues. CDR3: CASSLPSFIYEQYF.

This chain connects TRBV20-1 to TRBJ2-3; there is no DNA to check the TCRdb D call of TRBD2. The V gene's germline CDR1 is DFQATT and CDR2 SNEGSKA (reference sequence). CDR3 length equals 17 residues. This chain's CDR3 is CSASWTSGEPWADTQYF.

V usage is TRBV12-3 or TRBV12-4 and J usage is TRBJ1-5. This CDR3 has 15 residues. The CDR3 loop reads CASTGGRGSNQPQHF.

The rearrangement links TRBV10-3 to TRBJ2-7; TCRdb selects TRBD2, and the lack of DNA leaves this call unchecked. The CDR3 has 13 amino acids. Germline assignment: CDR1 ENHRY and CDR2 SYGVKD. The CDR3 sequence: CAIQREGRNEQYF.

The V call is TRBV18, the J call TRBJ2-5; TCRdb lists TRBD2, though no DNA is available to test this call. In germline, CDR1 is KGHSH, CDR2 LQKENI. This CDR3 contains 17 residues. CDR3 in amino acids: CASSPPQREWLMETQYF.

The J gene is TRBJ1-1, the V gene TRBV20-1; the TCRdb D gene call, TRBD1, has no DNA to confirm it. The CDR3 is made up of 12 amino acids. The V gene's germline CDR1 is DFQATT and CDR2 SNEGSKA (reference sequence). CDR3 amino acids: CSATQGGTEAFF.

The chain uses TRBV5-6 and TRBJ1-1; TCRdb proposes TRBD1, but this gene call is untestable without DNA. CDR1 and CDR2 from the germline V gene are SGHDT and YYEEEE. The CDR3 is 17 amino acids. This chain's CDR3 is CASSPQPGLPMNTEAFF.

The chain recombines TRBV5-1 with TRBJ2-7. Germline lookup yields CDR1 SGHRS and CDR2 YFSETQ. This CDR3 spans 11 amino acids. CDR3 protein: CASSQNSEQYF.

The CDR3 sequence: CASSLSLAGSADTQYF. J is TRBJ2-3 and V is TRBV5-6; TCRdb gives TRBD2 as the D gene, but with no DNA this cannot be confirmed. CDR3 length equals 16 residues. The germline CDR1 and CDR2 sequences are SGHDT and YYEEEE.

The chain carries TRBV30 and TRBJ1-6; TCRdb designates TRBD1, a call that cannot be tested without DNA. CDR1 is GTSNPN and CDR2 is SVGIG in the germline V gene (reference sequence). The CDR3 totals 13 residues. The CDR3 region is CAWQPGRNSPLHF.

The gene calls are TRBV11-2 and TRBJ2-2; checking the TCRdb D call of TRBD1 is not possible without DNA. Per germline, CDR1 SGHAT and CDR2 FQNNGV. The CDR3 is 15 amino acids. The CDR3 sequence: CASSLRDRLTGELFF.

The J gene is TRBJ2-1, the V gene TRBV6-5; TCRdb's assignment of TRBD2 cannot be checked, as there is no DNA. Germline V lookup: CDR1 MNHEY, CDR2 SVGAGI. CDR3 size: 16 residues. The CDR3 is CASSSRRARSYNEQFF.

This chain links TRBV5-4 with TRBJ2-3; TCRdb outputs TRBD1, but without DNA this stays unchecked. This CDR3 has 15 amino acids. From germline, CDR1 is SGHNT and CDR2 YYREEE (reference sequence). CDR3 protein: CASSPVGRGGDTQYF. The variable domain in full, completed from reference TRBV5-4 and TRBJ2-3, reads ETGVTQSPTHLIKTRGQQVTLRCSSQSGHNTVSWYQQALGQGPQFIFQYYREEENGRGNFPPRFSGLQFPNYSSELNVNALELDDSALYLCASSPVGRGGDTQYFGPGTRLTVL.

The chain uses TRBV7-2 and TRBJ2-7; TCRdb proposes TRBD1, but this gene call is untestable without DNA. In germline, CDR1 is SGHTA, CDR2 FQGNSA. This CDR3 is 13 amino acids long. CDR3 region: CASSLGNRDRQYF.

The chain recombines TRBV7-2 with TRBJ2-2; TCRdb reports TRBD1, a call that lacks DNA to check it against. The CDR3 consists of 16 residues. Germline lookup yields CDR1 SGHTA and CDR2 FQGNSA. CDR3 amino acids: CASSLAGGMNTGELFF. Full variable domain (remainder filled in from reference TRBV7-2 and TRBJ2-2): GAGVSQSPSNKVTEKGKDVELRCDPISGHTALYWYRQSLGQGLEFLIYFQGNSAPDKSGLPSDRFSAERTGGSVSTLTIQRTQQEDSAVYLCASSLAGGMNTGELFFGEGSRLTVL.

The chain joins TRBV6-1 to TRBJ1-5; the TCRdb call, TRBD1, lacks DNA for checking. The CDR3 is made up of 15 amino acids. CDR1 and CDR2 from the germline V gene are MNHNS and SASEGT. The CDR3: CASSPRQGSNQPQHF.

The chain links TRBV20-1 to TRBJ2-3; TCRdb designates TRBD2, a call that cannot be tested without DNA. The CDR3 contains 15 residues. The germline CDR1 and CDR2 sequences are DFQATT and SNEGSKA (reference sequence). This CDR3 reads CSARPIAGGTDTQYF.

This rearrangement joins TRBV18 to TRBJ1-1; TCRdb's assignment of TRBD1 cannot be checked, as there is no DNA. This CDR3 comprises 14 residues. The germline V gene has CDR1 KGHSH and CDR2 LQKENI. The CDR3 is CASSETGGRTEAFF.

The chain employs TRBV7-3 and TRBJ1-4; lacking DNA, the TRBD1 call made by TCRdb goes unchecked. Germline V gene lookup returns CDR1 SGHTA and CDR2 FQGTGA. CDR3 size: 14 residues. The CDR3: CASSLTGGPEKLFF.

This sequence joins TRBV30 and TRBJ2-3; TCRdb proposes TRBD1, but this gene call is untestable without DNA. The CDR3 totals 15 residues. Germline CDR1 reads GTSNPN; CDR2 reads SVGIG (reference sequence). The CDR3 loop reads CAWRPTGAREDTQYF.

The V call is TRBV28, the J call TRBJ2-4; absent DNA, TCRdb's TRBD1 call cannot be checked. Germline-derived CDR1 and CDR2 are MDHEN and SYDVKM. The CDR3 covers 13 residues. This CDR3 is CASQGNPMNIQYF.

The gene calls are TRBV12-3 or TRBV12-4 and TRBJ2-3; TCRdb's D gene call, TRBD2, goes unchecked for lack of DNA. The CDR3 spans 16 residues. The chain's CDR3 is CASSLGGKVHTDTQYF.

The genes are TRBV25-1 and TRBJ2-3; the D gene TCRdb calls, TRBD2, cannot be checked with no DNA. The CDR3 consists of 16 residues. The germline CDR1 and CDR2 sequences are MGHDK and SYGVNS. The CDR3 here is CASSELLERIVDTQYF.

The V gene is TRBV7-2, the J gene TRBJ1-5. CDR3 size: 13 residues. Germline-derived CDR1 and CDR2 are SGHTA and FQGNSA. The chain's CDR3 is CASSLSRQQPQHF. Filled out from reference TRBV7-2 and TRBJ1-5, the complete variable domain reads GAGVSQSPSNKVTEKGKDVELRCDPISGHTALYWYRQSLGQGLEFLIYFQGNSAPDKSGLPSDRFSAERTGGSVSTLTIQRTQQEDSAVYLCASSLSRQQPQHFGDGTRLSIL.